Listed below are T cell receptor beta chains from one sample, sequenced in a study of neurological immune-mediated disorders. TCRdb itself ran the 5' RACE reads through MiXCR, one entry per CDR3 protein. The repertoire includes tens of thousands of distinct CDR3 sequences, roughly 3.2% of them detected once, and less than 3.5% sits in the top ten. The sample was PBMCs. These receptors were taken from a woman in her 50s with multiple sclerosis. CDR3s include the opening cysteine and the closing phenylalanine or tryptophan. The order of the fields is J gene, clone size, D gene, V gene, CDR3 protein, CDR3 DNA. The D gene is left open where the match is weak. A row's size may be missing; if present it is once, few, many or a size class.

>TRBJ1-3|many|NA|TRBV7-2
CASSLVPAGHSGNTIYF
TGTGCCAGCAGCTTAGTCCCGGCGGGGCACTCTGGAAACACCATATATTTT
>TRBJ2-7|few|NA|TRBV7-2
CASTPFLASSSTYEQYF
TGTGCCAGCACCCCCTTCCTAGCGTCGAGCAGTACCTACGAGCAGTACTTC
>TRBJ1-3|many|NA|TRBV7-6
CASSTGVVLGGSGNTIYF
TGTGCCAGCAGCACCGGGGTGGTCCTAGGAGGGTCTGGAAACACCATATATTTT
>TRBJ2-7|many|NA|TRBV6-6
CASSYQDSYEQYF
TGTGCCAGCAGTTACCAAGACTCCTACGAGCAGTACTTC
>TRBJ2-7|many|NA|TRBV29-1
CSARMSYEQYF
TGCAGCGCCCGGATGTCCTACGAGCAGTACTTC
>TRBJ2-1|NA|NA|TRBV29-1
CSVDGPQGGGEQFF
TGCAGCGTTGACGGTCCACAGGGAGGAGGTGAGCAGTTCTTC
>TRBJ2-7|NA|TRBD2|TRBV11-2
CASSRTSGGPVYEQYF
TGTGCCAGCAGCCGGACTAGCGGGGGACCCGTCTACGAGCAGTACTTC
>TRBJ1-4|many|NA|TRBV20-1
CSARHEKLFF
TGCAGTGCTAGACACGAAAAACTGTTTTTT
>TRBJ2-5|many|NA|TRBV15
CATSREVQETQYF
TGTGCCACCAGCAGAGAAGTTCAAGAGACCCAGTACTTC
>TRBJ2-7|many|TRBD2|TRBV5-1
CASSKEGREYEQYF
TGCGCCAGCAGCAAGGAGGGGAGGGAGTACGAGCAGTACTTC
>TRBJ2-1|many|TRBD2|TRBV7-2
CASSRLANSYNEQFF
TGTGCCAGCAGCAGACTAGCGAACTCCTACAATGAGCAGTTCTTC
>TRBJ2-5|many|TRBD2|TRBV29-1
CSVLRTSGQETQYF
TGCAGCGTCCTGCGGACTAGCGGACAAGAGACCCAGTACTTC
>TRBJ2-3|many|NA|TRBV2
CASKRLPITDTQYF
TGTGCCAGTAAAAGACTCCCCATCACAGATACGCAGTATTTT
>TRBJ2-2|many|NA|TRBV29-1
CSVEAGGHAGELFF
TGCAGCGTTGAAGCAGGGGGGCACGCCGGGGAGCTGTTTTTT
>TRBJ2-6|many|NA|TRBV5-1
CASRSGTNSGANVLTF
TGCGCCAGCAGGTCGGGGACAAACTCTGGGGCCAACGTCCTGACTTTC
>TRBJ2-5|many|TRBD1|TRBV2
CASRDRDSQETQYF
TGTGCCAGCAGAGATCGGGACAGCCAAGAGACCCAGTACTTC
>TRBJ1-6|many|TRBD1|TRBV20-1
CSARGDRGSPLHF
TGCAGTGCTAGAGGCGACAGGGGGTCACCCCTCCACTTT
>TRBJ1-5|many|NA|TRBV6-6
CASSYSLVSSVNQPQHF
TGTGCCAGCAGTTACTCGTTAGTCAGTTCCGTCAATCAGCCCCAGCATTTT
>TRBJ1-5|many|NA|TRBV20-1
CSAPFLGNQPQHF
TGCAGTGCTCCCTTTTTGGGCAATCAGCCCCAGCATTTT
>TRBJ1-6|few|TRBD1|TRBV23-1
CASTDQGAPNSPLHF
TGCGCCAGCACCGACCAGGGGGCGCCTAATTCACCCCTCCACTTT
>TRBJ1-1|NA|NA|TRBV5-1
CASSLGRTTEAFF
TGCGCCAGCAGCTTGGGGCGGACCACTGAAGCTTTCTTT
>TRBJ2-5|many|TRBD1|TRBV4-3
CASSQGQGAQETQYF
TGCGCCAGCAGCCAAGGACAGGGGGCCCAAGAGACCCAGTACTTC
>TRBJ2-7|many|NA|TRBV29-1
CSVWLQGQYF
TGCAGCGTTTGGTTACAAGGGCAGTACTTC
>TRBJ2-1|many|TRBD1|TRBV10-1
CASSEPGGKYNEQFF
TGCGCCAGCAGTGAGCCAGGGGGCAAATACAATGAGCAGTTCTTC
>TRBJ1-1|NA|TRBD1|TRBV3-1
CASSHAGGRPEAFF
TGTGCCAGCAGCCACGCAGGGGGCCGACCTGAAGCTTTCTTT
>TRBJ1-4|many|NA|TRBV5-1
CASSLKGLAEKLFF
TGCGCCAGCAGCTTGAAGGGGCTTGCCGAAAAACTGTTTTTT
>TRBJ2-1|many|NA|TRBV20-1
CSARALVSYNEQFF
TGCAGTGCTAGAGCCCTCGTATCCTACAATGAGCAGTTCTTC
>TRBJ1-1|NA|NA|TRBV6-5
CTSWSSRSTEAFF
TGTACCAGCTGGAGCTCCCGGAGCACTGAAGCTTTCTTT
>TRBJ1-1|many|TRBD1|TRBV5-1
CASSAGQGLKNTEAFF
TGCGCCAGCAGCGCTGGACAGGGATTAAAGAACACTGAAGCTTTCTTT
>TRBJ2-5|many|NA|TRBV12-5
CASGPQGGQTQYF
TGTGCTAGTGGACCACAGGGTGGACAGACCCAGTACTTC
>TRBJ2-5|many|NA|TRBV4-2
CASSQDNFRGKRTQETQYF
TGTGCCAGCAGCCAAGATAACTTCAGGGGCAAACGTACCCAAGAGACCCAGTACTTC
>TRBJ2-1|NA|TRBD1|TRBV5-6
CASSLDRDRLYNEQFF
TGTGCCAGCAGCTTGGATCGGGACAGGTTATACAATGAGCAGTTCTTC
>TRBJ1-1|many|TRBD1|TRBV5-1
CASSLDRGMNTEAFF
TGCGCCAGCAGCTTGGACAGGGGCATGAACACTGAAGCTTTCTTT
>TRBJ1-5|many|NA|TRBV2
CATHPTTGVYQPQHF
TGTGCCACACACCCCACTACGGGGGTTTATCAGCCCCAGCATTTT
>TRBJ2-5|many|NA|TRBV3-1
CASSQDWGFFQETQYF
TGTGCCAGCAGCCAAGATTGGGGCTTCTTCCAAGAGACCCAGTACTTC
>TRBJ2-2|many|TRBD2|TRBV2
CASRIGTTNTGELFF
TGTGCCAGCAGAATCGGGACTACTAACACCGGGGAGCTGTTTTTT
>TRBJ2-5|many|TRBD1|TRBV20-1
CSAPDRGQETQYF
TGCAGTGCACCGGACAGGGGTCAAGAGACCCAGTACTTC
>TRBJ2-7|many|NA|TRBV25-1
CASSESIFGAEQYF
TGTGCCAGCAGTGAGTCGATATTCGGGGCCGAACAGTACTTC
>TRBJ2-7|many|TRBD1|TRBV29-1
CSVGQGADYEQYF
TGCAGCGTTGGACAGGGGGCGGACTACGAGCAGTACTTC
>TRBJ1-6|many|NA|TRBV18
CASDTGQGGSPLHF
TGTGCCAGCGACACAGGGCAGGGAGGTTCACCCCTCCACTTT
>TRBJ2-7|many|TRBD2|TRBV3-1
CASSQAPGRARSYEQYF
TGTGCCAGCAGCCAAGCTCCCGGGAGGGCAAGGTCCTACGAGCAGTACTTC
>TRBJ2-2|many|NA|TRBV7-9
CASSSLSMGTGELFF
TGTGCCAGCAGCTCCCTTTCTATGGGGACCGGGGAGCTGTTTTTT
>TRBJ2-1|many|TRBD2|TRBV7-3
CASSYPGGYNEQFF
TGTGCCAGCAGCTACCCGGGGGGGTACAATGAGCAGTTCTTC
>TRBJ2-2|many|TRBD2|TRBV9
CASSGRLAESGELFF
TGTGCCAGCAGCGGGAGACTAGCGGAAAGCGGGGAGCTGTTTTTT
>TRBJ2-3|many|NA|TRBV5-1
CASGADWLSTDTQYF
TGCGCCAGCGGGGCGGACTGGCTAAGCACAGATACGCAGTATTTT
>TRBJ1-4|many|NA|TRBV16
CASSQGHALFF
TGTGCCAGCAGCCAGGGACATGCCCTGTTTTTT